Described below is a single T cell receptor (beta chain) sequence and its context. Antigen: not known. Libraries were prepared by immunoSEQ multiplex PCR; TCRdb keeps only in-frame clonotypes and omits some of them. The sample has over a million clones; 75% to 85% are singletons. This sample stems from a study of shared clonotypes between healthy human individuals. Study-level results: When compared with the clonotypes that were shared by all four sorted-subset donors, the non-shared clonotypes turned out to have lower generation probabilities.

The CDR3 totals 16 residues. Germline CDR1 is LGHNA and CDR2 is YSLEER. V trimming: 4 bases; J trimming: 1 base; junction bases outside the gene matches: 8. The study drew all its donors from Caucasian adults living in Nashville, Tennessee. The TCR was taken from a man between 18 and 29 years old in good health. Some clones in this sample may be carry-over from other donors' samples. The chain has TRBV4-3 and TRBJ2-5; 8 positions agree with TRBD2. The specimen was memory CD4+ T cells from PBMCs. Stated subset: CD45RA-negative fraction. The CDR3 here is CASSPRLAPLQETQYF. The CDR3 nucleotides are TGCGCCAGCAGCCCTAGACTAGCGCCACTCCAAGAGACCCAGTACTTC.